This record concerns one T cell receptor beta chain sequence. This record belongs to a study of T cell responses to AZD1222 COVID-19 vaccine. Produced via immunoSEQ multiplex PCR; TCRdb's table is partial and in-frame only. The top ten hold roughly 15% of the sample, which has fewer than 120,000 clones, 70% to 90% seen once. Second-dose groups at about 4 or about 12 weeks were pooled. Sequencing used peripheral blood, obtained 28 days after the second AZD1222 dose. This sequence originates from an adult who received the AZD1222 COVID-19 vaccine.

The CDR3 here is CASSLYGGDTQYF. CDR3 DNA sequence: TGTGCCAGCAGCTTGTATGGCGGGGATACGCAGTATTTT. V gene TRBV5-6 combines with J gene TRBJ2-3; tentatively, D is TRBD2 (5 bases). Per germline, CDR1 SGHDT and CDR2 YYEEEE. This CDR3 is built from 13 residues. Trimming left V 1 base short and J 6 bases short, with 9 bases between.